This T cell receptor beta chain was recovered during a study of blood T cell repertoires in COVID-19. Study information: Donors in the United States, Italy and Spain gave samples during acute or convalescent COVID-19. Sources were T cells, B-cell-depleted T cells, or PBMCs; the material itself was cDNA or gDNA.

CDR1 is SGHDT and CDR2 is YYEEEE in the germline V gene. This CDR3 is built from 14 residues. V dropped 3 bases and J dropped 4 bases, with 12 bases sitting between them. The sample holds one count of this clone. The assay was immunoSEQ multiplex PCR, and TCRdb's table has in-frame clones only and misses some. The table has 200,000 to 300,000 clones, under 90% seen once. The chain carries TRBV5-6 and TRBJ2-3; the D is unclear. The origin of this receptor is a human donor in a cohort sampled during active COVID-19. The material sequenced was peripheral blood. CDR3 region: CASSYSGIADTQYF. As DNA, the CDR3 is TGTGCCAGCAGCTATTCGGGTATCGCAGATACGCAGTATTTT. Full variable domain (missing parts from reference TRBV5-6 and TRBJ2-3): DAGVTQSPTHLIKTRGQQVTLRCSPKSGHDTVSWYQQALGQGPQFIFQYYEEEERQRGNFPDRFSGHQFPNYSSELNVNALLLGDSALYLCASSYSGIADTQYFGPGTRLTVL.